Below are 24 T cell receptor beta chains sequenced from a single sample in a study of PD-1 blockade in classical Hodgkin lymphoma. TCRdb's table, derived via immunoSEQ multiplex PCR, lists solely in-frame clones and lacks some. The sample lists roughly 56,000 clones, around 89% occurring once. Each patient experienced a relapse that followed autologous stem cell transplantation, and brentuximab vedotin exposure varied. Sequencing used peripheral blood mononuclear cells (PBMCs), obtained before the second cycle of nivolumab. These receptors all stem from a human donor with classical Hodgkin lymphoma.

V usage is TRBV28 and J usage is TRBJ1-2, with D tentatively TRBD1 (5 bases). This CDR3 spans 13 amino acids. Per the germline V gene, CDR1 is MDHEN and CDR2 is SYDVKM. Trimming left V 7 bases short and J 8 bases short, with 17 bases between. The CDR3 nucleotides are TGTGCCAGCACCTTGGCAGGGTTTCTAGGCTACACCTTC. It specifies CASTLAGFLGYTF.

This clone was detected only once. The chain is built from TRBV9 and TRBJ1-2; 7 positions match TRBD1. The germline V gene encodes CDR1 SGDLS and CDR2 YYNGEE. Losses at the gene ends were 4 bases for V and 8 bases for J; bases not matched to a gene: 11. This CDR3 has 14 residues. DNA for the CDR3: TGTGCCAGCAGCAAGGGACAGTCTTACGAGGGCTACACCTTC. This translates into CASSKGQSYEGYTF.

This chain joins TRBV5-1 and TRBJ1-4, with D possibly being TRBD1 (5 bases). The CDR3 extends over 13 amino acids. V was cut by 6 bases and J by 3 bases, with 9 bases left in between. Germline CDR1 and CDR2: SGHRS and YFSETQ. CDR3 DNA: TGCGCCAGCATGCAGGGATCTAATGAAAAACTGTTTTTT. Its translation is CASMQGSNEKLFF.

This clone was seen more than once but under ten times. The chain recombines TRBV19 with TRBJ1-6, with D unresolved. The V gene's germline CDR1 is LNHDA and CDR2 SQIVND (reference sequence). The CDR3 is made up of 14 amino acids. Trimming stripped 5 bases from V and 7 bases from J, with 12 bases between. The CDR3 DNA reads TGTGCCAGTAGTTTAAGTTCGGGGAATTCACCCCTCCACTTT. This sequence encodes CASSLSSGNSPLHF.

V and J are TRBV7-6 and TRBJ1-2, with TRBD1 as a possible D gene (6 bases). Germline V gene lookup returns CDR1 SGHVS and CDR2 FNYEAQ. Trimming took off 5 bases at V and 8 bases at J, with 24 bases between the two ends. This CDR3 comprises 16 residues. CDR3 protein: CASSPDPGGRRSGYTF. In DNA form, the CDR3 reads TGTGCCAGCAGCCCCGACCCGGGGGGCCGCCGGTCGGGCTACACCTTC.

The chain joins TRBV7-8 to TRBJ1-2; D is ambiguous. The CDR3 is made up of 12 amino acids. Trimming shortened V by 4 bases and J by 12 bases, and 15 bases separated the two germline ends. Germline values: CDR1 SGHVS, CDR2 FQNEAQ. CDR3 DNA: TGTGCCAGCAGCTCCTCGGCCAAGGTCCACACCTTC. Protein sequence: CASSSSAKVHTF.

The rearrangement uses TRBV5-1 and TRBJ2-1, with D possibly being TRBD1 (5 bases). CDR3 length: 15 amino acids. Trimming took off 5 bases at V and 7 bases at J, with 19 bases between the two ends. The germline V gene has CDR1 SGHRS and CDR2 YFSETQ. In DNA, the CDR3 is TGCGCCAGCAGTCCCTGGGGCGATCAGGAGAATGAGCAGTTCTTC. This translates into CASSPWGDQENEQFF. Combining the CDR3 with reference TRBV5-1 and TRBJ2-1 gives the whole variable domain KAGVTQTPRYLIKTRGQQVTLSCSPISGHRSVSWYQQTPGQGLQFLFEYFSETQRNKGNFPGRFSGRQFSNSRSEMNVSTLELGDSALYLCASSPWGDQENEQFFGPGTRLTVL.

Here the CDR3 reads CASTQSLNTEAFF. The CDR3 coding sequence is TGCGCCAGCACGCAAAGTCTGAACACTGAAGCTTTCTTT. This chain uses TRBV5-1 with TRBJ1-1; D call uncertain. Germline CDR1 SGHRS, CDR2 YFSETQ. The CDR3 runs to 13 residues. V lost 6 bases and J 0 bases, leaving 9 bases between the germline ends.

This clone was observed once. CDR3 in amino acids: CASSQERAGGRDTQYF. CDR3 sequence (DNA): TGTGCCAGCAGCCAAGAAAGGGCGGGGGGCAGGGATACGCAGTATTTT. The chain couples TRBV4-2 to TRBJ2-3; 8 bases are shared with TRBD2. Germline-derived CDR1 and CDR2 are LGHNA and YNFKEQ. V lost 0 bases and J lost 6; bases outside the gene matches: 8. The CDR3 runs to 16 residues.

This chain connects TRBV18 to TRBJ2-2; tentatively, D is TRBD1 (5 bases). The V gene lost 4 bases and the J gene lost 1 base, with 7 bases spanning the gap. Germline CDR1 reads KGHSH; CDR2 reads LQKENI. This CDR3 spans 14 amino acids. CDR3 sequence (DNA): TGTGCCAGCTCACGACAGCGGAACACCGGGGAGCTGTTTTTT. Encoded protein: CASSRQRNTGELFF.

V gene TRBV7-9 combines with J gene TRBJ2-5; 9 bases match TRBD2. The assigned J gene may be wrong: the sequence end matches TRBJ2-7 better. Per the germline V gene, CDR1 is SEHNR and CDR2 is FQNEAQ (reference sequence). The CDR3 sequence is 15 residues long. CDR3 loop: CASSLATSGTYEQYF. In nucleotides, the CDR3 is TGTGCCAGCAGCTTGGCGACTAGCGGAACCTACGAGCAGTACTTC.

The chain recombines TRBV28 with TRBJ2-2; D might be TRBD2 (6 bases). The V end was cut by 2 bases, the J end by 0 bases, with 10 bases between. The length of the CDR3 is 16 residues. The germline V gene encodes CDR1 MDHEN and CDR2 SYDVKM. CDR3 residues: CASSLIGLSNTGELFF. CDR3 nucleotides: TGTGCCAGCAGTTTAATCGGACTATCGAACACCGGGGAGCTGTTTTTT.

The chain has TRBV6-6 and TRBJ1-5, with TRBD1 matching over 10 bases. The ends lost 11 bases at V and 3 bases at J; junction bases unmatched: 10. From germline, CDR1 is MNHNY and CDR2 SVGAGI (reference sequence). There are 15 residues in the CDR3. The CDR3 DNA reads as TGTGCCTCAAAACCCGACAGGGGGCTCAATCAGCCCCAGCATTTT. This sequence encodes CASKPDRGLNQPQHF.

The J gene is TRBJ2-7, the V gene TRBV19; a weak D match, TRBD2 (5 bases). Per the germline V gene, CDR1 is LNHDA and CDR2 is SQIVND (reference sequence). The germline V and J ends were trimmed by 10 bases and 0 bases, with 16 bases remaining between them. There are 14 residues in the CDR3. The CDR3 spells CATKFTGSSYEQYF. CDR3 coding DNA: TGTGCCACCAAATTCACGGGGAGCTCCTACGAGCAGTACTTC.

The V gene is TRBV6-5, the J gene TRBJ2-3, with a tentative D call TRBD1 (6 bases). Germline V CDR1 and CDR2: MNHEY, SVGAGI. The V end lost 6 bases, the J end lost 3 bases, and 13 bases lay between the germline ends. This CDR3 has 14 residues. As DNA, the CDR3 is TGTGCCAGCAGGCAACAGGGAGTTACAGATACGCAGTATTTT. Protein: CASRQQGVTDTQYF.

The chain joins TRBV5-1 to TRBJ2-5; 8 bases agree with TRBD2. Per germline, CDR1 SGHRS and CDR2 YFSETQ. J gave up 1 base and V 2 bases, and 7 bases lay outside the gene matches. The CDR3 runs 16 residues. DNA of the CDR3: TGCGCCAGCAGCTTTTTAGCGGGGTCCCCCCAAGAGACCCAGTACTTC. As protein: CASSFLAGSPQETQYF.

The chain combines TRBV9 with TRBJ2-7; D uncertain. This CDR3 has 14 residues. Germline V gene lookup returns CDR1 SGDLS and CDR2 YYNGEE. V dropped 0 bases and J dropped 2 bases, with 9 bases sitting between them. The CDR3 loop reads CASSVGPPPYEQYF. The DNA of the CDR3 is TGTGCCAGCAGCGTAGGTCCTCCCCCCTACGAGCAGTACTTC.

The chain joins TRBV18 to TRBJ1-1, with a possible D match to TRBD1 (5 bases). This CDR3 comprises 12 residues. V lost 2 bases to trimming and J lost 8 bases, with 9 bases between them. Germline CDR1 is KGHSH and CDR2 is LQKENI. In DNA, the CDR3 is TGTGCCAGCTCACCAGGGGGAAGGGAAGCTTTCTTT. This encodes CASSPGGREAFF.

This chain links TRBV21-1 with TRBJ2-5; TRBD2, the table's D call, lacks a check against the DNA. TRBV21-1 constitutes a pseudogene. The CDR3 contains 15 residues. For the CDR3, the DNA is TGTGCCAGCAGGGAAGCGGATGGGACTAGCGGAGGCCAGTACTTC. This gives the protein CASREADGTSGGQYF.

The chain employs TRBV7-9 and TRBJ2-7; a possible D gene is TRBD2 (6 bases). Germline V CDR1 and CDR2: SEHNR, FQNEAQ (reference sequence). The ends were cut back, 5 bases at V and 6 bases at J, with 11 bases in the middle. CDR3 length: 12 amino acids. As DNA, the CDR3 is TGTGCCAGCAGCCCACCGGGAGTCGAGCAGTACTTC. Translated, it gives CASSPPGVEQYF. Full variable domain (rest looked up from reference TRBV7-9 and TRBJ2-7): DTGVSQNPRHKITKRGQNVTFRCDPISEHNRLYWYRQTLGQGPEFLTYFQNEAQLEKSRLLSDRFSAERPKGSFSTLEIQRTEQGDSAMYLCASSPPGVEQYFGPGTRLTVT.

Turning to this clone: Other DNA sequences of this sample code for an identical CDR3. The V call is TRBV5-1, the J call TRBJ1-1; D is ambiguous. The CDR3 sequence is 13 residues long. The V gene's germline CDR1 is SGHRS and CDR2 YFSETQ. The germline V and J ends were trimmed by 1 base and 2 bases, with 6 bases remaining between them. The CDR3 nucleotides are TGCGCCAGCAGCTTGAGAGAAAACACTGAAGCTTTCTTT. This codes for CASSLRENTEAFF.

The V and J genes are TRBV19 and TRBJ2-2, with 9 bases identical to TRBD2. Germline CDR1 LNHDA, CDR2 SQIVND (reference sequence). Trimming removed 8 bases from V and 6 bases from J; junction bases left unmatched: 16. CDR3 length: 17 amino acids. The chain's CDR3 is CASGRAGGRGLAGELFF. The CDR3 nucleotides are TGTGCCAGTGGGAGAGCGGGGGGCCGCGGGTTGGCCGGGGAGCTGTTTTTT.

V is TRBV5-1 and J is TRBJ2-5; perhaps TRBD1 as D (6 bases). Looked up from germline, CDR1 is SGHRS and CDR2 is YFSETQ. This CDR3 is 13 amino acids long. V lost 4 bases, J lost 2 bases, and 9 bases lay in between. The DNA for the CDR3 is TGCGCCAGCAGCCGACAGGTACAAGAGACCCAGTACTTC. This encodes CASSRQVQETQYF.

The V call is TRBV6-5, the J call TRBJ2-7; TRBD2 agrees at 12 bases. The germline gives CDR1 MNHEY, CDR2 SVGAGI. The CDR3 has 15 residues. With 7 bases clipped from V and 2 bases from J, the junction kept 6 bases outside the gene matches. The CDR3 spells CASTRTSGVTYEQYF. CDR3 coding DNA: TGTGCCAGCACTAGGACTAGCGGGGTTACCTACGAGCAGTACTTC.